Included here is one T cell receptor beta chain sequence, with context. None of the donors, who were healthy HIV-negative adults, had recently had acute infections or vaccinations. These data originate in a study of shared clonotypes between healthy human individuals. Clones were sequenced by immunoSEQ multiplex PCR, and TCRdb holds only the in-frame ones, with some missing. The top ten clones hold about 13% of a sample with about 470,000 clones, 79% of them seen once. CDR1 and CDR2 (germline): SGHDN, FVKESK. The CDR3 consists of 17 residues. V was cut by 4 bases and J by 2 bases, with 18 bases left in between.

The receptor comes from a woman between 35 and 50 years old in good health. Some clones in this sample may be carry-over from other donors' samples. The sequenced material came from PBMCs. This chain joins TRBV14 and TRBJ2-1; a weak D match, TRBD1 (5 bases). The CDR3 region is CASSRTFRVPPYNEQFF. The CDR3 coding sequence is TGTGCCAGCAGCCGAACCTTCAGGGTACCCCCCTACAATGAGCAGTTCTTC.